The 26 T cell receptor beta chains below all came from one sample that was sequenced in a study of shared clonotypes between healthy human individuals. Assay: immunoSEQ multiplex PCR; the TCRdb copy retains only in-frame clones and omits some. This table has fewer than 1.6 million clones, around 98.5% appearing once. The sample comprised naive CD4+ T cells sorted from blood. Specified subset: CD45RA+ positively selected. The receptors here all came from a young man in good health.

The chain is built from TRBV7-3 and TRBJ2-5; 8 positions agree with TRBD1. The CDR3 consists of 12 residues. From germline, CDR1 is SGHTA and CDR2 FQGTGA. V lost 4 bases to trimming and J lost 9 bases; unmatched junction nucleotides: 4. The CDR3 nucleotides are TGTGCCAGCAGCTCTGGACAGGGTTCCCAGTACTTC. Translation: CASSSGQGSQYF.

The chain joins TRBV10-3 to TRBJ1-1; D uncertain. Germline V gene lookup returns CDR1 ENHRY and CDR2 SYGVKD. Trimming shortened V by 2 bases and J by 1 base, and 5 bases separated the two germline ends. CDR3 size: 13 residues. The CDR3 nucleotides read TGTGCCATCAGTGAGGGGCCGAACACTGAAGCTTTCTTT. The encoded protein is CAISEGPNTEAFF.

This sequence joins TRBV6-5 and TRBJ2-7, with no clear D. Germline V gives CDR1 MNHEY, CDR2 SVGAGI. The CDR3 consists of 15 residues. The V gene lost 5 bases and the J gene lost 0 bases, with 14 bases spanning the gap. The chain's CDR3 is CASSRDGSSSYEQYF. CDR3 DNA: TGTGCCAGCAGTCGTGACGGCTCAAGCTCCTACGAGCAGTACTTC.

This chain joins TRBV28 and TRBJ2-5, with TRBD2 as a possible D gene (6 bases). The V end lost 7 bases, the J end lost 2 bases, and 14 bases lay between the germline ends. CDR1 and CDR2 (germline): MDHEN, SYDVKM. This CDR3 comprises 14 residues. As DNA, the CDR3 is TGTGCCAGCACTGGGCACGGACTACAAGAGACCCAGTACTTC. Amino acids: CASTGHGLQETQYF.

To note about this clone: Other DNA sequences in the sample encode the same CDR3. This chain joins TRBV11-3 and TRBJ2-3; perhaps TRBD1 as D (6 bases). CDR3 length: 15 amino acids. CDR1 and CDR2 (germline): SGHNT, YENEEA. V was cut by 3 bases and J by 0 bases, with 10 bases left in between. CDR3 in DNA: TGTGCCAGCAGCTTGGTGGGGGCTAGCACAGATACGCAGTATTTT. It yields the protein CASSLVGASTDTQYF.

V usage is TRBV7-2 and J usage is TRBJ2-7, with D possibly called TRBD1 or TRBD2 (5 bases each). The CDR3 spans 16 residues. Germline CDR1 is SGHTA and CDR2 is FQGNSA. V lost 1 base to trimming and J lost 2 bases, with 15 bases between them. CDR3 nucleotide sequence: TGTGCCAGCAGCTTAGTCGGGACGAAAGCAGCCTACGAGCAGTACTTC. This translates into CASSLVGTKAAYEQYF.

This chain uses TRBV19 with TRBJ1-5; D uncertain. V was cut by 7 bases and J by 1 base, with 17 bases left in between. CDR3 length equals 16 residues. Germline CDR1 and CDR2: LNHDA and SQIVND (reference sequence). The CDR3 coding sequence is TGTGCCAGTACCGAAGCGGCAGGTAGAAGCAATCAGCCCCAGCATTTT. Protein sequence: CASTEAAGRSNQPQHF.

The chain combines TRBV28 with TRBJ1-2; no firm D call. V gave up 3 bases and J gave up 5 bases, with 16 bases separating them. The CDR3 sequence is 15 residues long. Germline V CDR1 and CDR2: MDHEN, SYDVKM. The CDR3 nucleotides read TGTGCCAGCAGTTTCGACACCTCCAGAGGATATGGCTACACCTTC. Amino acid sequence: CASSFDTSRGYGYTF.

The chain combines TRBV23-1 with TRBJ2-2; weak D call: TRBD2 (6 bases). TRBV23-1 is treated as an ORF (open reading frame) with a function not yet certain. With 0 bases removed from V and 2 bases from J, the gap between germline ends came to 13 bases. This CDR3 is 17 amino acids long. CDR3 in amino acids: CASSQSSEGLNTGELFF. CDR3 DNA: TGCGCCAGCAGTCAATCGAGTGAGGGACTCAACACCGGGGAGCTGTTTTTT.

The chain couples TRBV15 to TRBJ2-7; the D gene is possibly TRBD1 (6 bases). V was pared by 0 bases and J by 3 bases, with 12 bases between. The CDR3 is made up of 15 amino acids. Germline loops: CDR1 LNHNV, CDR2 YYDKDF (reference sequence). CDR3 sequence (DNA): TGTGCCACCAGCAGAGAGGGGGCCCACAACTACGAGCAGTACTTC. Its protein product is CATSREGAHNYEQYF.

This clone was seen once. As DNA, the CDR3 is TGCGCCAGCAGCCAAACGGGACTAGCGGGAGGTATTGAGCAGTTCTTC. Protein product: CASSQTGLAGGIEQFF. The chain recombines TRBV4-3 with TRBJ2-1; 15 positions match TRBD2. From germline, CDR1 is LGHNA and CDR2 YSLEER. The V segment lost 2 bases and the J segment 9 bases; nucleotides outside the gene matches: 5. This CDR3 region has 16 residues.

The chain recombines TRBV5-1 with TRBJ1-4; 7 bases line up with TRBD1. Germline CDR1 SGHRS, CDR2 YFSETQ. V lost 6 bases to trimming and J lost 8 bases; unmatched junction nucleotides: 13. This CDR3 is 15 amino acids long. CDR3 sequence reads: CASNNSMTGPEKLFF. The DNA for the CDR3 is TGCGCCAGCAACAACTCGATGACAGGGCCCGAAAAACTGTTTTTT.

The chain uses TRBV11-2 and TRBJ2-1; D unresolved. The V and J ends lost 0 bases and 5 bases respectively, with 8 bases between them. The CDR3 is 14 residues long. Germline loops: CDR1 SGHAT, CDR2 FQNNGV. The CDR3 is CASSLDRLHNEQFF. CDR3 DNA sequence: TGTGCCAGCAGCTTAGATCGACTGCACAATGAGCAGTTCTTC.

The chain employs TRBV28 and TRBJ2-1, with unresolved D. Germline V gene lookup returns CDR1 MDHEN and CDR2 SYDVKM. CDR3 length equals 11 residues. Trimming removed 6 bases from V and 6 bases from J, with 6 bases in between. This chain's CDR3 is CASRERNEQFF. The CDR3 DNA is TGTGCCAGCAGGGAGCGCAATGAGCAGTTCTTC.

The CDR3 sequence: CASRTSGNQETQYF. DNA of the CDR3: TGTGCCAGCAGGACTAGCGGGAACCAAGAGACCCAGTACTTC. The chain uses TRBV6-6 and TRBJ2-5, with 11 bases identical to TRBD2. CDR3 length equals 14 residues. Germline V gene sequence: CDR1 MNHNY, CDR2 SVGAGI (reference sequence). The J segment lost 0 bases and the V segment lost 6 bases, leaving 0 bases of the junction unmatched.

The V gene is TRBV9, the J gene TRBJ2-2; D uncertain. Germline assignment: CDR1 SGDLS and CDR2 YYNGEE. Trimming stripped 5 bases from V and 6 bases from J, with 11 bases between. The CDR3 runs to 13 residues. Here the CDR3 reads CASRLGNSGELFF. CDR3 bases: TGTGCCAGCAGACTCGGAAATTCCGGGGAGCTGTTTTTT.

The count of this clone is one. The chain combines TRBV2 with TRBJ2-1; possible D gene TRBD2, 5 bases. Trimming took off 6 bases at V and 0 bases at J, with 9 bases between the two ends. CDR1 and CDR2 (germline): SNHLY, FYNNEI. The CDR3 sequence is 14 residues long. The CDR3 sequence is CASSPGSSYNEQFF. CDR3 sequence (DNA): TGTGCCAGCAGCCCGGGAAGCTCCTACAATGAGCAGTTCTTC.

CDR3 amino acids: CASSQDVLSPLGYF. CDR3 sequence (DNA): TGCGCCAGCAGCCAAGACGTTTTGAGCCCTTTGGGGTACTTC. The genes are TRBV4-3 and TRBJ2-7; D is uncertain. The CDR3 is made up of 14 amino acids. The germline CDR1 and CDR2 sequences are LGHNA and YSLEER. V gave up 0 bases and J gave up 12 bases, with 18 bases separating them.

The chain has TRBV5-4 and TRBJ2-3; D gene ambiguous. Germline CDR1 reads SGHNT; CDR2 reads YYREEE (reference sequence). The CDR3 covers 13 residues. Trimming shortened V by 7 bases and J by 5 bases, and 14 bases separated the two germline ends. The CDR3 loop is CASSDPWGDTQYF. The CDR3 nucleotides are TGTGCCAGCTCGGACCCATGGGGAGATACGCAGTATTTT.

The gene calls are TRBV11-2 and TRBJ2-1, with no clear D. The CDR3 consists of 15 residues. Trimming left V 1 base short and J 1 base short, with 8 bases between. The V gene's germline CDR1 is SGHAT and CDR2 FQNNGV. The CDR3 loop is CASSLAGRSYNEQFF. As DNA, the CDR3 is TGTGCCAGCAGCTTAGCGGGCAGATCCTACAATGAGCAGTTCTTC. Based on the CDR3 plus reference TRBV11-2 and TRBJ2-1, the full variable domain is EAGVAQSPRYKIIEKRQSVAFWCNPISGHATLYWYQQILGQGPKLLIQFQNNGVVDDSQLPKDRFSAERLKGVDSTLKIQPAKLEDSAVYLCASSLAGRSYNEQFFGPGTRLTVL.

The rearrangement joins TRBV5-1 to TRBJ1-2, with a possible D match to TRBD1 (5 bases). CDR1 is SGHRS, CDR2 YFSETQ, per germline. The CDR3 runs 14 residues. The V gene lost 0 bases and the J gene lost 4 bases, with 10 bases spanning the gap. The CDR3 is CASSLGGRVYGYTF. The CDR3 nucleotides are TGCGCCAGCAGCTTGGGTGGCAGGGTCTATGGCTACACCTTC.

The rearrangement uses TRBV2 and TRBJ2-5; 7 bases are shared with TRBD2. The CDR3 is 14 residues long. CDR1 SNHLY and CDR2 FYNNEI come from the germline V gene. The trim removed 8 bases at V and 2 bases at J, leaving 8 bases unmatched. CDR3: CASSGGPAQETQYF. In DNA, the CDR3 is TGTGCCAGCTCGGGAGGACCCGCACAAGAGACCCAGTACTTC. Supplemented by reference TRBV2 and TRBJ2-5, the full variable domain reads EPEVTQTPSHQVTQMGQEVILRCVPISNHLYFYWYRQILGQKVEFLVSFYNNEISEKSEIFDDQFSVERPDGSNFTLKIRSTKLEDSAMYFCASSGGPAQETQYFGPGTRLLVL.

The chain carries TRBV6-5 and TRBJ1-1; tentative D call: TRBD1 (6 bases). V was pared by 7 bases and J by 5 bases, with 14 bases between. CDR1 is MNHEY and CDR2 is SVGAGI in the germline V gene. The CDR3 totals 13 residues. The CDR3 sequence is CASTHLTGTEAFF. The CDR3 DNA is TGTGCCAGCACCCATCTTACAGGGACTGAAGCTTTCTTT.

Only one count was recorded for this clone. The gene calls are TRBV11-1 and TRBJ2-7; 7 nucleotides agree with TRBD1. The V and J ends lost 4 bases and 1 base, in that order; junction bases with no gene match: 1. Germline V gene data show CDR1 as SGHAT and CDR2 as FQDESV (reference sequence). CDR3 size: 13 residues. CDR3 nucleotide sequence: TGTGCCAGCAGCTGGACAGGATCCTACGAGCAGTACTTC. It codes for CASSWTGSYEQYF. Filled out from reference TRBV11-1 and TRBJ2-7, the complete variable domain reads EAEVAQSPRYKITEKSQAVAFWCDPISGHATLYWYRQILGQGPELLVQFQDESVVDDSQLPKDRFSAERLKGVDSTLKIQPAELGDSAMYLCASSWTGSYEQYFGPGTRLTVT.

This chain connects TRBV4-3 to TRBJ2-1, with 8 bases identical to TRBD2. The CDR3 runs 16 residues. V shed 4 bases, J shed 3 bases, and the junction held 8 bases outside the gene matches. Germline V CDR1 and CDR2: LGHNA, YSLEER. The CDR3 nucleotides are TGCGCCAGCAGCCGACAAAGCGGGAGTATCTACAATGAGCAGTTCTTC. As protein: CASSRQSGSIYNEQFF.

The V and J genes are TRBV4-1 and TRBJ2-5, with a possible D match to TRBD1 (6 bases). Germline V gene sequence: CDR1 MGHRA, CDR2 YSYEKL. Trimming removed 0 bases at V and 2 bases at J, with 16 bases between. This CDR3 is built from 17 residues. DNA of the CDR3: TGCGCCAGCAGCCAAGATGGGGCAGGGGCCCTGCAAGAGACCCAGTACTTC. It encodes CASSQDGAGALQETQYF.